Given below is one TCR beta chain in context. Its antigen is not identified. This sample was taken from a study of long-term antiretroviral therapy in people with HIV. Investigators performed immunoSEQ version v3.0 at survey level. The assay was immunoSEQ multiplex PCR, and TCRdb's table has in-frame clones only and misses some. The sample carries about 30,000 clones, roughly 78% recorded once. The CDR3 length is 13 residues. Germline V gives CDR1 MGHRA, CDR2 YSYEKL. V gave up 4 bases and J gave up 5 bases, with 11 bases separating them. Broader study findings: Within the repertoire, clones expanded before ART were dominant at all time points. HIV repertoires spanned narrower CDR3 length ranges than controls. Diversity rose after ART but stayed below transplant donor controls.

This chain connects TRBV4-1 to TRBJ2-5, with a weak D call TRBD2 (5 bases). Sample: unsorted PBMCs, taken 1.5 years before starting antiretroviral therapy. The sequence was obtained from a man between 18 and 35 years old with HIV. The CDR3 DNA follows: TGCGCCAGCAGCCGGGGAGCTCCGGAGACCCAGTACTTC. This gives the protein CASSRGAPETQYF.